The 14 T cell receptor beta chains presented below share a single source sample, sequenced in a study of tissue T cells after allogeneic stem cell transplantation. TCRdb keeps only in-frame clones here, not all; method: immunoSEQ multiplex PCR. This repertoire shows 48,000 or so clones, nearly 75% found once; its top ten account for about 0.7%. The source material was sorted cells pooled from one or two spleens. The receptors originated from a pool of C57BL/6 mice in good health.

Judged by abundance, this clone is medium-sized (0.01 to 0.1%). Genes and germline are mouse. The CDR3 extends 1 residue past the end of the read, so its final part is completed from the germline J gene. This sequence joins TRBV13-2 and TRBJ1-3; D may be TRBD1 (5 bases). The CDR3 runs to 13 residues. V was cut by 5 bases and J by 2 bases, with 8 bases left in between. CDR1 NNHNN and CDR2 SYGAGS come from the germline V gene (reference sequence). Here the CDR3 reads CASGQGTGNTLYF. The covered CDR3 bases are TGTGCCAGCGGGCAGGGAACTGGAAATACGCTCTAT.

A word on this clone: Each gene name is a mouse one. The read stops 1 residue short of the end of the CDR3; the missing end is completed from the germline J gene. The chain combines TRBV19 with TRBJ2-2; D is unclear. Trimming cost V 1 base and J 4 bases, with 5 bases left between them. This CDR3 comprises 13 residues. Germline-derived CDR1 and CDR2 are FNHDT and SITEND (reference sequence). The sequenced part of the CDR3 DNA is TGTGCCAGCAGTATATCCACCACCGGGCAGCTCTAC. As protein: CASSISTTGQLY. The entire CDR3 protein is CASSISTTGQLYF.

On this clone itself: Germline and genes: mouse. The missing CDR3 end, 1 residue past where the read stops, is filled in from the germline J gene. The chain couples TRBV15 to TRBJ1-3, with a possible D match to TRBD1 (5 bases). This CDR3 has 13 amino acids. The germline V and J ends were trimmed by 5 bases and 2 bases, with 7 bases remaining between them. The V gene's germline CDR1 is SGHND and CDR2 FRSKSL. CDR3 DNA, as far as it was read: TGTGCCAGCAGTCAAGGGGCTGGAAATACGCTCTAT. Translating gives CASSQGAGNTLY. The complete CDR3 reads CASSQGAGNTLYF.

With regard to this clone: Mouse names are used for the genes. The sequence runs out 1 residue before the end of the CDR3; the remainder is reconstructed from the germline J gene. V and J are TRBV5 and TRBJ2-2; D gene ambiguous. Trimming stripped 3 bases from V and 6 bases from J, with 5 bases between. The CDR3 is 12 amino acids. Looked up from germline, CDR1 is LGHNA and CDR2 is YNLKQL (reference sequence). The CDR3 protein is CASSQRAGQLYF. CDR3 bases read: TGTGCCAGCAGCCAGCGGGCCGGGCAGCTCTAC.

Turning to this clone: The gene names here belong to mouse. The CDR3 end lies 1 residue beyond the end of the read and is filled in from the germline J gene. The rearrangement links TRBV2 to TRBJ2-3; perhaps TRBD1 as D (6 bases). The CDR3 spans 16 residues. V was clipped by 3 bases and J by 0 bases, with 13 bases between them. CDR1 LGHNA and CDR2 YSYQKL come from the germline V gene. CDR3: CASSQGTKTSAETLYF. Partial CDR3 DNA: TGTGCCAGCAGCCAGGGGACAAAAACTAGTGCAGAAACGCTGTAT.

On this clone itself: The listed genes are named as in mouse. The read ends 1 residue before the CDR3 terminus; that terminus is restored from the germline J gene. This rearrangement joins TRBV14 to TRBJ1-1; the D gene is possibly TRBD1 (6 bases). Germline CDR1 reads SGHDT; CDR2 reads FRDEAV. This CDR3 region has 13 residues. The V gene lost 5 bases and the J gene lost 1 base, with 9 bases spanning the gap. The sequenced CDR3 bases are TGTGCCAGCAGGTTGGGACAAAACACAGAAGTCTTC. Its translation is CASRLGQNTEVF. The whole CDR3 protein reads CASRLGQNTEVFF. Full variable domain (outside the CDR3, taken from reference TRBV14 and TRBJ1-1): EAGVTQSPRYAVLQEGQAVSFWCDPISGHDTLYWYQQPRDQGPQLLVYFRDEAVIDNSQLPSDRFSAVRPKGTNSTLKIQSAKQGDTATYLCASRLGQNTEVFFGKGTRLTVV.

Comment on this clone: The gene names here belong to mouse. The read ends 1 residue shy of where the CDR3 ends; the end is completed using the germline J gene. The V call is TRBV31, the J call TRBJ2-3, with 10 bases lining up with TRBD2. The CDR3 totals 13 residues. V gave up 4 bases and J gave up 3 bases; unmatched junction bases: 1. Germline CDR1 reads GKSSPN; CDR2 reads SITVG. The sequenced CDR3 bases are TGTGCCTGGAAGACTGGGGGGGCAGAAACGCTGTAT. Protein sequence: CAWKTGGAETLY. The whole CDR3 is CAWKTGGAETLYF.

As regards this clone: Gene names refer to mouse genes. The DNA ends 1 residue before the CDR3 does, and the rest of the CDR3 is filled in from the germline J gene. This chain uses TRBV1 with TRBJ2-7; 9 nucleotides agree with TRBD1. This CDR3 is 14 amino acids long. With 3 bases clipped from V and 3 bases from J, the junction kept 3 bases outside the gene matches. Per germline, CDR1 NSQYPW and CDR2 LRSPGD (reference sequence). Partial CDR3 DNA: TGCACCTGCAGTGCCGGGACAGGGATCTATGAACAGTAC. Translation: CTCSAGTGIYEQY. The whole CDR3 sequence is CTCSAGTGIYEQYF.

For this clone: The gene symbols are mouse symbols. The DNA ends 1 residue before the CDR3 does, and the rest of the CDR3 is filled in from the germline J gene. The rearrangement joins TRBV12-2 to TRBJ1-1; 7 bases fit TRBD1. The CDR3 totals 14 residues. Germline lookup yields CDR1 SGHLS and CDR2 HYDKME. Unmatched junction bases numbered 2, after V lost 2 bases and J lost 0 bases. CDR3: CASSPTGTNTEVFF. The CDR3 DNA, read in part, is TGTGCCAGCTCTCCGACAGGGACAAACACAGAAGTCTTC.

Concerning this clone: The genes are named according to mouse. The read terminates 1 residue ahead of where the CDR3 ends, so the germline J gene completes it. The gene calls are TRBV15 and TRBJ1-1; D ambiguous. Deletions cut 1 base from V and 2 bases from J, with 5 bases between. Germline CDR1 is SGHND and CDR2 is FRSKSL. CDR3 length equals 13 residues. The sequenced part of the CDR3 DNA is TGTGCCAGCAGTTTAGAGGGTAACACAGAAGTCTTC. It specifies CASSLEGNTEVF. The whole CDR3 is CASSLEGNTEVFF.

As regards this clone: The gene symbols are mouse symbols. The read ends 1 residue before the CDR3 terminus; that terminus is restored from the germline J gene. The rearrangement uses TRBV19 and TRBJ2-5, with TRBD2 matching over 10 bases. CDR1 and CDR2 (germline): FNHDT, SITEND (reference sequence). V lost 5 bases, J lost 6 bases, and 0 bases stayed unmatched. This CDR3 is 12 amino acids long. CDR3 amino acids: CASRDWGDTQYF. Incomplete CDR3 DNA: TGTGCCAGCAGGGACTGGGGGGACACCCAGTAC.

In the case of this clone: The gene symbols are mouse symbols. The CDR3 is cut off 1 residue early in the read; its end comes from the germline J gene. The V and J genes are TRBV13-2 and TRBJ2-5; D may be TRBD1 (5 bases). CDR1 is NNHNN and CDR2 is SYGAGS in the germline V gene (reference sequence). This CDR3 comprises 15 residues. V was cut by 0 bases and J by 2 bases, with 10 bases left in between. The CDR3 here is CASGDARGGQDTQYF. CDR3 DNA (partial): TGTGCCAGCGGTGATGCGAGGGGTGGCCAAGACACCCAGTAC.

In regard to this clone: Gene names denote mouse genes. The observed sequence ends 1 residue before the CDR3 terminus, with the missing tail filled in from the germline J gene. This rearrangement joins TRBV31 to TRBJ2-3, with D possibly matching TRBD2 (7 bases). The germline V gene encodes CDR1 GKSSPN and CDR2 SITVG. V was shortened by 3 bases and J by 2 bases, with 12 bases between the two germline ends. The CDR3 length is 14 residues. The covered CDR3 bases are TGTGCCTGGAGCCCGAGGGGGGCTGCAGAAACGCTGTAT. It is translated as CAWSPRGAAETLY. The whole CDR3 protein is CAWSPRGAAETLYF.

Concerning this clone: Mouse germline and gene names are used. Coverage ceases 1 residue before the CDR3 finishes, and the germline J gene fills in the end. The chain uses TRBV31 and TRBJ2-3; tentatively, D is TRBD2 (5 bases). The CDR3 sequence is 15 residues long. V was trimmed by 1 base and J by 0 bases, leaving 11 bases between them. Germline CDR1 GKSSPN, CDR2 SITVG. The CDR3 sequence is CAWSPRWGSAETLYF. Partial CDR3 DNA: TGTGCCTGGAGTCCCCGTTGGGGTAGTGCAGAAACGCTGTAT.